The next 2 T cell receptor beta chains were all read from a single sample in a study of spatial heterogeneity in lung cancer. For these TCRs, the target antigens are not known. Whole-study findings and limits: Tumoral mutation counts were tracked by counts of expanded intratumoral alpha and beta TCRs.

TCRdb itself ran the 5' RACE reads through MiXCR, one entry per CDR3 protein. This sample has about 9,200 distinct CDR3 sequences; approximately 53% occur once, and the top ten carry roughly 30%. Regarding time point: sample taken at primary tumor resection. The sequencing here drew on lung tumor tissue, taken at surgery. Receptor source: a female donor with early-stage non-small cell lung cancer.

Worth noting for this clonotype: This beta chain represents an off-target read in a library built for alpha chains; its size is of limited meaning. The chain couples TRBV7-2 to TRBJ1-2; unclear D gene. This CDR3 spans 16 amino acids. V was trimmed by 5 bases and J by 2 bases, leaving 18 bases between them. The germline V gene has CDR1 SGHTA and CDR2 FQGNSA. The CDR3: CASSSFVREGNYGYTF. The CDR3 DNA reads TGTGCCAGCAGCAGTTTCGTGCGGGAAGGCAACTATGGCTACACCTTC.

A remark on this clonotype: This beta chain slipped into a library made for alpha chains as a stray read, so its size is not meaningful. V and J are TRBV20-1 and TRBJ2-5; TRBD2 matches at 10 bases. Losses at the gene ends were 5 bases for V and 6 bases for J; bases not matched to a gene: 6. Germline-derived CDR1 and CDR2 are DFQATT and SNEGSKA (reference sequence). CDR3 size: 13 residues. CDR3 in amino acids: CSAVLAGLKTQYF. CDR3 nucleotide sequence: TGCAGTGCTGTACTAGCGGGATTAAAGACCCAGTACTTC.